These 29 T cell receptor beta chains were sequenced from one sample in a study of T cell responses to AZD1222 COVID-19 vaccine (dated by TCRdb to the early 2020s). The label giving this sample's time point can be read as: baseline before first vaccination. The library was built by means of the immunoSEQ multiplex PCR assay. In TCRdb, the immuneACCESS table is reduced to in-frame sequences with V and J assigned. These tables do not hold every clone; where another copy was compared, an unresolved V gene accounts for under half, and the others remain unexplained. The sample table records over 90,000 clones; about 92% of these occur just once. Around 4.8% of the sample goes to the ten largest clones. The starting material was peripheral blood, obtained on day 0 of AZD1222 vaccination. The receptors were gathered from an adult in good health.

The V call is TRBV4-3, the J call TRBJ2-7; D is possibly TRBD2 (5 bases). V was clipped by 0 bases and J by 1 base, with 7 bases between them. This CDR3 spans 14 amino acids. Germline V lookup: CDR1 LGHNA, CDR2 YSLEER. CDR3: CASSQDGGSYEQYF. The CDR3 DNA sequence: TGCGCCAGCAGCCAAGATGGAGGTTCCTACGAGCAGTACTTC.

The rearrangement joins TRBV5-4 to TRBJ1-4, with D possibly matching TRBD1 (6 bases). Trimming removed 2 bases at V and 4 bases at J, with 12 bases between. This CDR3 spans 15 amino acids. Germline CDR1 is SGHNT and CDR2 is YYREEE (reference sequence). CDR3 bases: TGTGCCAGCAGCTTTATGGGGGGACATAATGAAAAACTGTTTTTT. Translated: CASSFMGGHNEKLFF. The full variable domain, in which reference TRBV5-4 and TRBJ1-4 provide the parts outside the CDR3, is ETGVTQSPTHLIKTRGQQVTLRCSSQSGHNTVSWYQQALGQGPQFIFQYYREEENGRGNFPPRFSGLQFPNYSSELNVNALELDDSALYLCASSFMGGHNEKLFFGSGTQLSVL.

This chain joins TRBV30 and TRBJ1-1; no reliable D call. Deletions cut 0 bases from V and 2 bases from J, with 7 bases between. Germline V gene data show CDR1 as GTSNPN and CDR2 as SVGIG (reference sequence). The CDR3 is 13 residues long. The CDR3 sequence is CAWSVVGNTEAFF. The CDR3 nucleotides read TGTGCCTGGAGTGTAGTCGGCAACACTGAAGCTTTCTTT.

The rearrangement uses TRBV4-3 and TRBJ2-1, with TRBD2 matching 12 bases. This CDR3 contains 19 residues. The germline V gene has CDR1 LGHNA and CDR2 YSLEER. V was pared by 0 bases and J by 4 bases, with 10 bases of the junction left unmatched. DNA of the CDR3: TGCGCCAGCAGCCAAGAGGGGGTCGGACTAGCGGGGAGGTACAATGAGCAGTTCTTC. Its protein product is CASSQEGVGLAGRYNEQFF.

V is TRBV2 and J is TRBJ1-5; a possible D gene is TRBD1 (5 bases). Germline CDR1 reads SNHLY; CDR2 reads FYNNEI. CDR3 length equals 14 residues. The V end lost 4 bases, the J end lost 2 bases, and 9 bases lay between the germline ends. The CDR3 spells CASSAGGGNQPQHF. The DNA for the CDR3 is TGTGCCAGCAGTGCTGGGGGGGGCAATCAGCCCCAGCATTTT.

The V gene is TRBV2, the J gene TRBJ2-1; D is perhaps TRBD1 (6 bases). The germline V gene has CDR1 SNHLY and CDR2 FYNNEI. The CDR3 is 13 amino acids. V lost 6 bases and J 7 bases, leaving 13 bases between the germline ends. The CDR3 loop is CASRQGWKNEQFF. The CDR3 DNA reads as TGTGCCAGCAGACAGGGCTGGAAAAATGAGCAGTTCTTC. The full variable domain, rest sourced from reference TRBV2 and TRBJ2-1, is EPEVTQTPSHQVTQMGQEVILRCVPISNHLYFYWYRQILGQKVEFLVSFYNNEISEKSEIFDDQFSVERPDGSNFTLKIRSTKLEDSAMYFCASRQGWKNEQFFGPGTRLTVL.

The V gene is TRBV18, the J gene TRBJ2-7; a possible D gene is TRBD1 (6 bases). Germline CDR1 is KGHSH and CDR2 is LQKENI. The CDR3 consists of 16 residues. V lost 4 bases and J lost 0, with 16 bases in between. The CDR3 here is CASSRPGTLSSYEQYF. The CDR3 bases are TGTGCCAGCTCACGTCCTGGGACACTTTCCTCCTACGAGCAGTACTTC.

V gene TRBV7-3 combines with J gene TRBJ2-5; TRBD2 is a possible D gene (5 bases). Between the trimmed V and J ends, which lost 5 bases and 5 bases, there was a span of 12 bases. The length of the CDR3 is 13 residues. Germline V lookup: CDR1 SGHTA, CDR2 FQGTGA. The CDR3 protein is CASSPPGVETQYF. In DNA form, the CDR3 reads TGTGCCAGCAGCCCTCCCGGGGTGGAGACCCAGTACTTC. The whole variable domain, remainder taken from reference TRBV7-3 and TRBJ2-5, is GAGVSQTPSNKVTEKGKYVELRCDPISGHTALYWYRQSLGQGPEFLIYFQGTGAADDSGLPNDRFFAVRPEGSVSTLKIQRTERGDSAVYLCASSPPGVETQYFGPGTRLLVL.

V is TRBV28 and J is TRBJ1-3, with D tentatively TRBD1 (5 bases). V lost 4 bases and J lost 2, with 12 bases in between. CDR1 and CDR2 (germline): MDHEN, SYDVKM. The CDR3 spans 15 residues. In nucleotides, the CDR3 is TGTGCCAGCAGTTCGGGACTGGCGCCTGGAAACACCATATATTTT. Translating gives CASSSGLAPGNTIYF.

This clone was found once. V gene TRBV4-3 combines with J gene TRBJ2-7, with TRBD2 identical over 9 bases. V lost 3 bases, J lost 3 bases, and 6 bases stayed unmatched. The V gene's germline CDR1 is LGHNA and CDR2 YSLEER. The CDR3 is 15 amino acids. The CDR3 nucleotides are TGCGCCAGCAGCCAGGCTGGGACTAGCCGCTACGAGCAGTACTTC. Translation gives CASSQAGTSRYEQYF.

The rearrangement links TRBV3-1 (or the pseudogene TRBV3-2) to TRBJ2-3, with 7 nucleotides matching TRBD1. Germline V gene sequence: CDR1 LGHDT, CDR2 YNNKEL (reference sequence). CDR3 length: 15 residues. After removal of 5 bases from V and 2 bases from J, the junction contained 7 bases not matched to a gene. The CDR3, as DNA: TGTGCCAGCAGCGACCGGGACAGAAACACAGATACGCAGTATTTT. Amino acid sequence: CASSDRDRNTDTQYF.

The CDR3 DNA follows: TGTGCCAGCAGTCCCCGATGGGAGCGGGGGGCCTACGAGCAGTACTTC. This translates into CASSPRWERGAYEQYF. The gene calls are TRBV27 and TRBJ2-7; 9 nucleotides agree with TRBD2. V shed 5 bases, J shed 2 bases, and the junction held 10 bases outside the gene matches. Germline values: CDR1 MNHEY, CDR2 SMNVEV (reference sequence). The CDR3 has 16 amino acids.

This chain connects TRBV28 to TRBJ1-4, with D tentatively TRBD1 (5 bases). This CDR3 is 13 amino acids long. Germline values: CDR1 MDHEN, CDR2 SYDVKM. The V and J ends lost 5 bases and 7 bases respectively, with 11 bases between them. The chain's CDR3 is CASSAVRGEKLFF. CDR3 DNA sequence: TGTGCCAGCAGTGCCGTAAGGGGTGAAAAACTGTTTTTT.

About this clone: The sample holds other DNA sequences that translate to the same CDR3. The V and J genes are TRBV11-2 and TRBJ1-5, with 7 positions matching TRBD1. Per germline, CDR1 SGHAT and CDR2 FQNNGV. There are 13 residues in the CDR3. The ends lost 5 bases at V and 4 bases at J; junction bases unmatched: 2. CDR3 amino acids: CASSEDRNQPQHF. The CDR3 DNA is TGTGCCAGCAGCGAGGACAGGAATCAGCCCCAGCATTTT.

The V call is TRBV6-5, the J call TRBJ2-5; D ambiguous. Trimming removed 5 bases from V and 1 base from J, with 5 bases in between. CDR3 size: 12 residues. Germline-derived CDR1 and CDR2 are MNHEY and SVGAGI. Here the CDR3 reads CASSNSQETQYF. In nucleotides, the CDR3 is TGTGCCAGCAGTAACAGCCAAGAGACCCAGTACTTC.

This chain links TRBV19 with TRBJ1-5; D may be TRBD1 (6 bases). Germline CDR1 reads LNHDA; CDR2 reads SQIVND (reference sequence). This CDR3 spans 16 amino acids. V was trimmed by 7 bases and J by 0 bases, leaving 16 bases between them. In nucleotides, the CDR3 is TGTGCCAGTACCACTCGGACAGATTATAGCAATCAGCCCCAGCATTTT. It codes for CASTTRTDYSNQPQHF.

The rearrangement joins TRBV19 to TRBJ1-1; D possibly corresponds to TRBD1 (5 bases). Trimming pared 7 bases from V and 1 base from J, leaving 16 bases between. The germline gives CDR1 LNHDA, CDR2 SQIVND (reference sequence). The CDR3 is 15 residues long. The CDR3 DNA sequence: TGTGCCAGTAACAAACGGGGGACCGAGAACACTGAAGCTTTCTTT. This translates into CASNKRGTENTEAFF.

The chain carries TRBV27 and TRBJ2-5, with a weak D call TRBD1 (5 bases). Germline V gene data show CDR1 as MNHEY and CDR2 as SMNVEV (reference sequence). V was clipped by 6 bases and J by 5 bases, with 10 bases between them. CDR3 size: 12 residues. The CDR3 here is CASRAQGETQYF. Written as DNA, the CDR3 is TGTGCCAGCAGGGCCCAGGGCGAGACCCAGTACTTC.

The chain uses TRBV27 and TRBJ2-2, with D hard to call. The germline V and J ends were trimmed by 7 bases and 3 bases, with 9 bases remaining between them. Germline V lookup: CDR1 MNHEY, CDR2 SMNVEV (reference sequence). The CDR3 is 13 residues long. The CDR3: CASTQLYTGELFF. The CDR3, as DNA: TGTGCCAGCACACAGCTTTACACCGGGGAGCTGTTTTTT.

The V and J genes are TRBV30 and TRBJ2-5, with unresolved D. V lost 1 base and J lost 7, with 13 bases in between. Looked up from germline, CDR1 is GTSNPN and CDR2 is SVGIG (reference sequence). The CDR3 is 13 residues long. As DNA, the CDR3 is TGTGCCTGGAGTGCGGGTCTGCACGGGACCCAGTACTTC. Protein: CAWSAGLHGTQYF.

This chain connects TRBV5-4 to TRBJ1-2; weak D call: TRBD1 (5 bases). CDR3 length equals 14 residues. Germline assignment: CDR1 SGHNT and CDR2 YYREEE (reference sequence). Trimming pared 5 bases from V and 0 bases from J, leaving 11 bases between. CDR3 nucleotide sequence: TGTGCCAGCAGGGACGCGACAGCTAACTATGGCTACACCTTC. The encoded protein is CASRDATANYGYTF.

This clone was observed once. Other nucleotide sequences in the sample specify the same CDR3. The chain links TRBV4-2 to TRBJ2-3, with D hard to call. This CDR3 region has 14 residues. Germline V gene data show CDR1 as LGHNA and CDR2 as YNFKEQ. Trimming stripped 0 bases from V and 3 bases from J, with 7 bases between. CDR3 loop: CASSQDLGTDTQYF. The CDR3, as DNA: TGTGCCAGCAGCCAAGATCTAGGAACAGATACGCAGTATTTT.

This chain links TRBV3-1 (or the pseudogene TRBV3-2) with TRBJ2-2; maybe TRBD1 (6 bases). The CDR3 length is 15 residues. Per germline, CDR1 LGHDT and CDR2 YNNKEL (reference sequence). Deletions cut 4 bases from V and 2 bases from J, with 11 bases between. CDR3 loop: CASSRDTHNTGELFF. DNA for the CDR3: TGTGCCAGCAGCCGGGACACCCACAACACCGGGGAGCTGTTTTTT.

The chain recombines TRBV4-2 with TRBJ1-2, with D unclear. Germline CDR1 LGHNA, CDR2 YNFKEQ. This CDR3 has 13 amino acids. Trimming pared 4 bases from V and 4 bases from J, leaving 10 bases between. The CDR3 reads CASSPDRSYGYTF. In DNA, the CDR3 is TGTGCCAGCAGCCCGGACCGATCCTATGGCTACACCTTC.

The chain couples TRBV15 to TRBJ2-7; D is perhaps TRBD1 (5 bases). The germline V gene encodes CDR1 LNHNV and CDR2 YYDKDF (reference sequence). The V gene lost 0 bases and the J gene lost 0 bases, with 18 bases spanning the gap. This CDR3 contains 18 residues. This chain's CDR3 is CATSRDKKGSGVSYEQYF. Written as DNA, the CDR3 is TGTGCCACCAGCAGAGATAAGAAGGGGTCGGGTGTCTCCTACGAGCAGTACTTC. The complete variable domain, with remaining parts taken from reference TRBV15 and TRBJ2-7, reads DAMVIQNPRYQVTQFGKPVTLSCSQTLNHNVMYWYQQKSSQAPKLLFHYYDKDFNNEADTPDNFQSRRPNTSFCFLDIRSPGLGDTAMYLCATSRDKKGSGVSYEQYFGPGTRLTVT.

The CDR3 spells CASRSPTGTTNSPLHF. The CDR3 DNA reads as TGTGCCAGCCGCTCCCCGACAGGGACCACCAATTCACCCCTCCACTTT. The V and J genes are TRBV7-2 and TRBJ1-6, with 7 bases lining up with TRBD1. V dropped 8 bases and J dropped 7; count of bases not matched to a gene: 14. Germline V lookup: CDR1 SGHTA, CDR2 FQGNSA. The CDR3 is 16 amino acids.

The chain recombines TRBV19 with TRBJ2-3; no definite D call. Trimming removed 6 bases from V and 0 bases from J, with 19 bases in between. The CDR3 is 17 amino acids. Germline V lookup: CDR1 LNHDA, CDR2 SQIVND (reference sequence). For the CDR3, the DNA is TGTGCCAGTAGGCATCGGCCCGGGTATACTAGCACAGATACGCAGTATTTT. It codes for CASRHRPGYTSTDTQYF. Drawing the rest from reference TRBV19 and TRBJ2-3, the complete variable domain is DGGITQSPKYLFRKEGQNVTLSCEQNLNHDAMYWYRQDPGQGLRLIYYSQIVNDFQKGDIAEGYSVSREKKESFPLTVTSAQKNPTAFYLCASRHRPGYTSTDTQYFGPGTRLTVL.

This CDR3 reads CASSLGGSGNQPQHF. CDR3 bases: TGTGCCAGTAGCCTCGGGGGGTCCGGCAATCAGCCCCAGCATTTT. This chain connects TRBV19 to TRBJ1-5, with TRBD1 as a possible D gene (5 bases). Germline CDR1 LNHDA, CDR2 SQIVND (reference sequence). V lost 6 bases and J 2 bases, leaving 14 bases between the germline ends. The CDR3 contains 15 residues.

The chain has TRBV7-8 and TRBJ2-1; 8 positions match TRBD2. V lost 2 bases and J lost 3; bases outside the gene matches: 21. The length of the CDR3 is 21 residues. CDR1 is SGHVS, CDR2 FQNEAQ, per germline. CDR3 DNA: TGTGCCAGCAGCTTACCTCGGTCGGTAGCGGGGACCCCGAAAGACTACAATGAGCAGTTCTTC. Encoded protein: CASSLPRSVAGTPKDYNEQFF.